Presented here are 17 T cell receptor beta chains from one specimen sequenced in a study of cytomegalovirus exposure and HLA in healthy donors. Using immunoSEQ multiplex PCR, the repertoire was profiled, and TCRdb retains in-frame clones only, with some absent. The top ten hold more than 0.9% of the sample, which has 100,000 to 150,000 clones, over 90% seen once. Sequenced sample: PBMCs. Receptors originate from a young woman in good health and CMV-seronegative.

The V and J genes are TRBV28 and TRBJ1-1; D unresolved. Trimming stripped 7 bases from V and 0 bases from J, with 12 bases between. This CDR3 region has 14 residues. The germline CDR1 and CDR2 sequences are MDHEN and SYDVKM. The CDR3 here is CASTILPLNTEAFF. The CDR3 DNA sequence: TGTGCCAGCACCATACTACCCCTGAACACTGAAGCTTTCTTT.

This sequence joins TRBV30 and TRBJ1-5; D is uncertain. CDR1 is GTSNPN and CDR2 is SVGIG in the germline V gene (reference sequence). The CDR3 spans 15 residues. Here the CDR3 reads CAFQSGTISNQPQHF. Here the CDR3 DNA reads TGTGCATTCCAGTCGGGAACAATTAGCAATCAGCCCCAGCATTTT.

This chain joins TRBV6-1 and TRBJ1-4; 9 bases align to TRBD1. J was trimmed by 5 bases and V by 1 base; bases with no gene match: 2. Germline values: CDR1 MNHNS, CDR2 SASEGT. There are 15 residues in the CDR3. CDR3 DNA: TGTGCCAGCAGTGAAGAGACAGGGGGAAATGAAAAACTGTTTTTT. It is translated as CASSEETGGNEKLFF.

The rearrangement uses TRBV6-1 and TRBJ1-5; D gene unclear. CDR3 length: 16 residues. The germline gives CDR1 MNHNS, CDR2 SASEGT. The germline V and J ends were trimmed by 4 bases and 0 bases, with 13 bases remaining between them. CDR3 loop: CASSVDGYYSNQPQHF. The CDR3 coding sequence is TGTGCCAGCAGTGTCGACGGCTACTATAGCAATCAGCCCCAGCATTTT.

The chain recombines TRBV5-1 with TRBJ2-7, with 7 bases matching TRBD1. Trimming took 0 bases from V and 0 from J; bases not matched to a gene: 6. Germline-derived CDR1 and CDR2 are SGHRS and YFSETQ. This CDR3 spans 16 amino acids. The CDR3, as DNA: TGCGCCAGCAGCTTGGGGACAGGTCAAAGCTCCTACGAGCAGTACTTC. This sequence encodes CASSLGTGQSSYEQYF.

The DNA of the CDR3 is TGTGCCAGCAGCCGCCACAGGGACGGGGAGCAGTACTTC. Amino acids: CASSRHRDGEQYF. The chain has TRBV7-2 and TRBJ2-7; perhaps TRBD1 as D (6 bases). This CDR3 has 13 amino acids. Trimming shortened V by 5 bases and J by 7 bases, and 15 bases separated the two germline ends. Germline CDR1 reads SGHTA; CDR2 reads FQGNSA.

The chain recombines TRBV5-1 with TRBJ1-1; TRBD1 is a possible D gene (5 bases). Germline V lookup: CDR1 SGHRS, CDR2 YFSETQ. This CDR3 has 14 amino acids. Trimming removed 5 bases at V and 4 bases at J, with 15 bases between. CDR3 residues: CASRLSGARTEAFF. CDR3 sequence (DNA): TGCGCCAGCAGATTAAGTGGGGCCCGCACTGAAGCTTTCTTT.

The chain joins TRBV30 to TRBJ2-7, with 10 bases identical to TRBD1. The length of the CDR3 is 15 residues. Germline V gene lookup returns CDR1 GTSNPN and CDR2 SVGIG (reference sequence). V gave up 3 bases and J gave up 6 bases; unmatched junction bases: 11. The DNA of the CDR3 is TGTGCCTGGAGGGGGAATCGGGACAGGGGCTTCGAGCAGTACTTC. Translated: CAWRGNRDRGFEQYF.

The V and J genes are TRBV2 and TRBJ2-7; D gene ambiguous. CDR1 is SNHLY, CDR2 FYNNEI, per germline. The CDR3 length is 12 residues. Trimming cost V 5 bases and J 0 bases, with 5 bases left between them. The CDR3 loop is CASSPGSYEQYF. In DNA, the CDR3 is TGTGCCAGCAGTCCCGGCTCCTACGAGCAGTACTTC.

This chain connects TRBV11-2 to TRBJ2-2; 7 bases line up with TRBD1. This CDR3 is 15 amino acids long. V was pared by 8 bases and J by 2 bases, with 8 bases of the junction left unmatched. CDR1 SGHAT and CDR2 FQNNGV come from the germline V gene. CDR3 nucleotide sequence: TGTGCCAGCGCGCCCAACAGGGGTAACACCGGGGAGCTGTTTTTT. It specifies CASAPNRGNTGELFF.

The CDR3 region is CASSRAGGFGEQFF. The CDR3, as DNA: TGTGCCAGCAGTAGAGCGGGGGGGTTCGGGGAGCAGTTCTTC. This chain joins TRBV27 and TRBJ2-1; the match to TRBD2 covers 10 bases. V gave up 5 bases and J gave up 10 bases; unmatched junction bases: 8. This CDR3 has 14 amino acids. From germline, CDR1 is MNHEY and CDR2 SMNVEV (reference sequence).

CDR3 in DNA: TGTGCCAGCAGCGTTAGCCCGGGCGGGGATGAAAAACTGTTTTTT. Translation gives CASSVSPGGDEKLFF. V usage is TRBV9 and J usage is TRBJ1-4; D gene uncertain. V gave up 2 bases and J gave up 6 bases, with 14 bases separating them. The CDR3 sequence is 15 residues long. The germline CDR1 and CDR2 sequences are SGDLS and YYNGEE.

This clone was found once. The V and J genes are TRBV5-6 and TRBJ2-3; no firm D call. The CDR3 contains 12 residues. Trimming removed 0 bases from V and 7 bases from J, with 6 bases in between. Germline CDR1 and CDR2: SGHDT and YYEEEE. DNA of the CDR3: TGTGCCAGCAGCTTGGACCAGAATACGCAGTATTTT. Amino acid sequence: CASSLDQNTQYF.

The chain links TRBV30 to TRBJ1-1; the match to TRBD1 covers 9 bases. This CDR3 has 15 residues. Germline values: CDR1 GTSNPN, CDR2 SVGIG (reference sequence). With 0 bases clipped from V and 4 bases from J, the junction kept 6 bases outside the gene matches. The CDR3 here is CAWSVKDRGRTEAFF. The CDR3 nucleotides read TGTGCCTGGAGTGTAAAGGACAGGGGACGCACTGAAGCTTTCTTT.

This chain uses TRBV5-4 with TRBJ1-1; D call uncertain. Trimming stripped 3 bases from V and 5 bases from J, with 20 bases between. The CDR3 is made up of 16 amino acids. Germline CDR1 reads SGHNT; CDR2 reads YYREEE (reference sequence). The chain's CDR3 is CASSWDEGRERTEAFF. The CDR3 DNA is TGTGCCAGCAGCTGGGATGAGGGTCGAGAGCGGACTGAAGCTTTCTTT.

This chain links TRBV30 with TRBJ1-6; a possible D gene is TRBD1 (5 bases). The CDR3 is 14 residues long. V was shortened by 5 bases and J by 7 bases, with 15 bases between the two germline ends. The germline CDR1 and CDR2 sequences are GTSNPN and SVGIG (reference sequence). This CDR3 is CAWDKGATNSPLHF. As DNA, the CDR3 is TGTGCCTGGGATAAAGGGGCGACCAATTCACCCCTCCACTTT.

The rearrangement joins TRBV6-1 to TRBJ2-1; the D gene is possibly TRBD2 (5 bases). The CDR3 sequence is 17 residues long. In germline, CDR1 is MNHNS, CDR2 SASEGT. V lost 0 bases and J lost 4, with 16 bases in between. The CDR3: CASSEALSRDYYNEQFF. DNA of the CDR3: TGTGCCAGCAGTGAAGCGCTATCTAGAGACTATTACAATGAGCAGTTCTTC.